This TCR beta chain appears in the sequencing data of a study of PD-1 blockade in classical Hodgkin lymphoma (dated by TCRdb to about 2020). Some background on the complete study: Nivolumab dosing was 3 mg/kg intravenously every 2 weeks, continuing until either disease progression or unacceptable toxicity. To define a peripheral blood immune signature of response to PD-1 blockade in classical Hodgkin lymphoma, the study combined TCR beta sequencing with CyTOF.

Inclusive of the bounding cysteine and phenylalanine, the CDR3 is 14 residues long. Only the CDR3 DNA is retained, 42 bases long and in frame from the first base. The germline V gene sets CDR1 to SGDLS and CDR2 to YYNGEE. At the junction V is shortened by 0 bases and J by 4 bases, with 11 bases in between. A single count supports this clone. Its antigen is still unknown. No much larger clone is present one base from it, and per-base qualities are unavailable. Paper-wide results and their limitations: Baseline TCR diversity was reported to be lower in newly diagnosed patients than in healthy donors and to be lower still in relapsed/refractory patients. By C4D1, a significant rise was seen in CD4+ TCR diversity but not in CD8+ TCR diversity (p=0.0027 vs p=0.16), and the rise was most apparent among complete responders (p=0.02). Diversity was lower in patients who began nivolumab less than 1 year after ASCT, so these patients were left out of later analyses to avoid confounding by immune reconstitution. The study was restricted to a single clinical trial cohort, and the causes of repertoire differences, possibly disease activity or prior therapy, were left undefined. Baseline diversity similar to that of newly diagnosed patients was observed in trial patients achieving complete response, whereas significantly lower diversity was observed in partial responders and progressors.

Sample time point, as interpreted from the label and publication: cycle 4 day 1 (C4D1), after more than five weeks of nivolumab. Every trial patient had relapsed after autologous stem cell transplantation, and cohorts A, B and C differed in prior brentuximab vedotin exposure. The trial cohort included fewer than 65 patients with relapsed/refractory classical Hodgkin lymphoma, and each patient had a best overall response of complete response, partial response or progressive disease. In the multi-cohort phase II CheckMate 205 trial, trial patients received single-agent nivolumab. An independent review committee assessed best overall response by applying the 2007 International Working Group response criteria. Trial PBMCs were collected immediately before nivolumab initiation (C1D1) and during therapy at cycle 2 day 1 and cycle 4 day 1. Peripheral blood was collected in 8 mL Vacutainer Cell Preparation Tubes, from which PBMCs were isolated by centrifugation and then cryopreserved.

The Qiagen DNeasy kit was used to extract genomic DNA both from unsorted PBMCs and from the negatively selected CD4+ and CD8+ fractions. Amplification of TCR beta CDR3 regions was done by immunoSEQ multiplex PCR with primers that anneal to V and J segments. A synthetic immune receptor repertoire was used to minimize amplification bias, and any remaining bias was removed computationally after sequencing. In the original analysis: Custom Python scripts were used to quantify repertoire diversity as the Shannon entropy index. Unsorted, CD4+ and CD8+ repertoires were analyzed separately, except in combined analyses where CD4+ and CD8+ sequences were merged in silico. A clone counted as expanded when the clone's frequency after treatment rose at least 2-fold relative to C1D1, and clones undetected at baseline were given a pseudocount of 0.5. Clones with 0 or 1 copy at C1D1 were defined as singleton clones, while clones with 2 or more copies were defined as non-singleton clones. Clones expanded in unsorted samples were annotated as CD4+, CD8+ or unknown by matching protein sequences in sorted samples from the same patient. Wilcoxon tests were applied to paired samples to test diversity changes from C1D1 to C4D1. TCRdb re-hosts the immuneACCESS table, in-frame sequences only. Its copies lack some clones; in the studies checked, an unresolved V gene accounts for under half of them, and the cause for the rest is not known. V and J calls and clone size are as listed in that table; D and trimming were resolved from the DNA. The sample table lists about 39,000 clones, about 80% of them with a count of one. Clones ranked in the top ten supply around 9.5% of the sample.

The chain links TRBV9 with TRBJ2-7; the D call is possibly TRBD1 or TRBD2, each sharing 5 bases. The specimen comprised peripheral blood mononuclear cells (PBMCs), sampled before the fourth cycle of nivolumab. The TCR sequence derives from a human donor with classical Hodgkin lymphoma. The nucleotides read TGTGCCAGCAGCGTAGGAGGGGTGGATTACGAGCAGTACTTC. This gives the protein CASSVGGVDYEQYF.